This TCR beta chain was identified in a study of cytomegalovirus exposure and HLA in healthy donors. The PCR used 60 Vbeta and 13 Jbeta primers. TCRdb's copy holds only in-frame clones and misses some; the assay was immunoSEQ multiplex PCR. The sample lists about 200,000 clones; roughly 80% were seen once. Sequenced sample: PBMCs. This sequence was found in a man aged 25 to 40 in good health and CMV-seronegative.

The CDR3 is CASSPEPYEQYF. For the CDR3, the DNA is TGTGCCAGCTCCCCGGAGCCCTACGAGCAGTACTTC. The J gene is TRBJ2-7, the V gene TRBV7-9; D remains ambiguous. Trimming left V 8 bases short and J 2 bases short, with 10 bases between. The CDR3 spans 12 residues. Germline-derived CDR1 and CDR2 are SEHNR and FQNEAQ (reference sequence).